Listed here are 14 T cell receptor beta chains from one sample, sequenced in a study of cytomegalovirus exposure and HLA in healthy donors. The data were produced by immunoSEQ multiplex PCR, yet TCRdb's version contains in-frame clones alone and is incomplete. The data show about 160,000 clones, about 86% seen once. The sequenced sample consisted of PBMCs. The receptors were sampled from a woman aged 18-29 years in good health and CMV-seronegative.

As regards this clone: This sample also contains other DNA sequences that code for the same CDR3. The gene calls are TRBV4-3 and TRBJ1-1; no clear D. The CDR3 spans 14 residues. V was pared by 0 bases and J by 5 bases, with 10 bases between. From germline, CDR1 is LGHNA and CDR2 YSLEER. As DNA, the CDR3 is TGCGCCAGCAGCCAAGAAACCGGGAATACTGAAGCTTTCTTT. This translates into CASSQETGNTEAFF.

The chain employs TRBV5-4 and TRBJ1-1; 7 bases align to TRBD1. The CDR3 is 15 amino acids. V was clipped by 4 bases and J by 1 base; unmatched bases: 7. CDR1 and CDR2 from the germline V gene are SGHNT and YYREEE (reference sequence). The CDR3, as DNA: TGTGCCAGCAGCACCCAGGGGGTTTGGAACACTGAAGCTTTCTTT. It encodes CASSTQGVWNTEAFF.

This chain links TRBV7-2 with TRBJ1-1, with D perhaps TRBD1 (6 bases). Per the germline V gene, CDR1 is SGHTA and CDR2 is FQGNSA. V was trimmed by 0 bases and J by 10 bases, leaving 6 bases between them. The CDR3 length is 11 residues. CDR3 coding DNA: TGTGCCAGCAGCTTAGCAGGGGGAGCTTTCTTT. This encodes CASSLAGGAFF.

This chain uses TRBV4-1 with TRBJ1-6; D might be TRBD1 (5 bases). The CDR3 is 15 amino acids. Deletions cut 6 bases from V and 5 bases from J, with 14 bases between. The V gene's germline CDR1 is MGHRA and CDR2 YSYEKL. CDR3 nucleotide sequence: TGCGCCAGCAGTCTAACCTCGGGGGATAATTCACCCCTCCACTTT. Translated: CASSLTSGDNSPLHF.

On this clone itself: Relative to the germline gene, one junction end is altered; a read error may explain this. The chain recombines TRBV10-3 with TRBJ2-6; 7 bases line up with TRBD1. CDR3 length: 17 residues. CDR1 is ENHRY, CDR2 SYGVKD, per germline. The CDR3 spells CAIGDDRVSSGANVLTF. For the CDR3, the DNA is TGTGCCATCGGTGATGACAGGGTCAGCTCTGGGGCCAACGTCCTGACTTTC.

The chain uses TRBV6-1 and TRBJ2-7, with D perhaps TRBD1 (5 bases). There are 12 residues in the CDR3. The germline V gene has CDR1 MNHNS and CDR2 SASEGT. The ends were cut back, 4 bases at V and 6 bases at J, with 10 bases in the middle. This chain's CDR3 is CASSVPGPEQYF. In nucleotides, the CDR3 is TGTGCCAGCAGTGTCCCAGGGCCCGAGCAGTACTTC.

The genes are TRBV11-3 and TRBJ2-2, with D possibly being TRBD1 (5 bases). CDR1 and CDR2 from the germline V gene are SGHNT and YENEEA. The V and J ends lost 4 bases and 1 base respectively, with 13 bases between them. CDR3 length: 16 residues. In DNA form, the CDR3 reads TGTGCCAGCAGCTCAAGAAATGGACAGAACACCGGGGAGCTGTTTTTT. It codes for CASSSRNGQNTGELFF.

The genes are TRBV5-1 and TRBJ2-2, with D possibly TRBD2 on 5 matching bases. V lost 4 bases to trimming and J lost 5 bases, with 12 bases between them. CDR1 and CDR2 (germline): SGHRS, YFSETQ. CDR3 size: 14 residues. The CDR3 reads CASSPAEVTGELFF. CDR3 bases: TGCGCCAGCAGCCCCGCGGAGGTGACCGGGGAGCTGTTTTTT.

This clone was observed once. V is TRBV11-3 and J is TRBJ2-3; tentatively, D is TRBD2 (5 bases). V was shortened by 3 bases and J by 1 base, with 11 bases between the two germline ends. CDR3 length: 15 amino acids. Per germline, CDR1 SGHNT and CDR2 YENEEA. CDR3 coding DNA: TGTGCCAGCAGCTTTTATCCCGGGGGCACAGATACGCAGTATTTT. Translated, it gives CASSFYPGGTDTQYF.

The gene calls are TRBV5-6 and TRBJ2-3; 8 bases fit TRBD1. Losses at the gene ends were 4 bases for V and 4 bases for J; bases not matched to a gene: 5. The germline V gene has CDR1 SGHDT and CDR2 YYEEEE. The length of the CDR3 is 14 residues. The CDR3 DNA sequence: TGTGCCAGCAGCGCCGTGGACAGGGCAGATACGCAGTATTTT. It encodes CASSAVDRADTQYF.

This clone was detected ten times or more. The J gene is TRBJ1-1, the V gene TRBV19; D unclear. The germline gives CDR1 LNHDA, CDR2 SQIVND (reference sequence). V was clipped by 7 bases and J by 3 bases, with 15 bases between them. This CDR3 region has 14 residues. As DNA, the CDR3 is TGTGCCAGTAACCGCATCCTGCGAGACACTGAAGCTTTCTTT. It yields the protein CASNRILRDTEAFF.

Many counts were recorded for this clone. The chain employs TRBV30 and TRBJ1-2, with a tentative D call TRBD1 (5 bases). CDR3 length equals 15 residues. Trimming cost V 1 base and J 3 bases, with 15 bases left between them. CDR1 is GTSNPN, CDR2 SVGIG, per germline (reference sequence). The CDR3 reads CAWSGLWGGDYGYTF. The CDR3 nucleotides read TGTGCCTGGAGTGGCCTTTGGGGGGGTGACTATGGCTACACCTTC.

The chain links TRBV18 to TRBJ1-1; D gene unclear. The ends were cut back, 0 bases at V and 10 bases at J, with 9 bases in the middle. In germline, CDR1 is KGHSH, CDR2 LQKENI. The CDR3 length is 12 residues. CDR3: CASSPPKLIAFF. In DNA form, the CDR3 reads TGTGCCAGCTCACCACCGAAGCTTATAGCTTTCTTT.

This chain connects TRBV11-2 to TRBJ2-3; 8 nucleotides match TRBD2. CDR1 and CDR2 from the germline V gene are SGHAT and FQNNGV. The CDR3 is made up of 16 amino acids. V dropped 5 bases and J dropped 1; count of bases not matched to a gene: 8. Here the CDR3 reads CASSLSGGHGTDTQYF. The CDR3 DNA follows: TGTGCCAGCAGCCTCTCGGGGGGGCACGGCACAGATACGCAGTATTTT.